The 3 T cell receptor beta chains below all came from one sample that was sequenced in a study of PD-L1 blockade in urothelial cancer. The repertoire was sequenced with immunoSEQ multiplex PCR; TCRdb's copy has only in-frame clones and lacks some. The sample holds around 40,000 clones, just over 90% seen once. Time point reported: pretreatment peripheral blood. The source was PBMCs, collected around atezolizumab (anti-PD-L1) treatment. The receptors stem from an older woman with urothelial cancer.

As for this clone: At one boundary the junction diverges from the germline segment, which might be a read error. The sample contains more than one DNA sequence encoding this CDR3. The V and J genes are TRBV4-1 and TRBJ1-2, with 7 positions matching TRBD1. From germline, CDR1 is MGHRA and CDR2 YSYEKL. This CDR3 contains 14 residues. The CDR3 DNA reads TGCGCCAGCAGCCAGGCCGGGACAGAGTTTGGCTACACTTTC. Its translation: CASSQAGTEFGYTF.

This clone was recorded once. This chain connects TRBV7-9 to TRBJ2-5; D is unresolved. V was trimmed by 5 bases and J by 5 bases, leaving 9 bases between them. There are 12 residues in the CDR3. Per the germline V gene, CDR1 is SEHNR and CDR2 is FQNEAQ (reference sequence). CDR3: CASSKREETQYF. The CDR3 DNA reads TGTGCCAGCAGCAAACGAGAGGAGACCCAGTACTTC.

The chain uses TRBV27 and TRBJ2-1; TRBD2 matches 10 bases. Germline CDR1 and CDR2: MNHEY and SMNVEV (reference sequence). The V gene end was trimmed by 6 bases and the J gene end by 8 bases; junction bases not matched to a gene: 10. The CDR3 runs to 15 residues. The CDR3: CASRSSGRAGDEQFF. CDR3 in DNA: TGTGCCAGCAGGTCAAGCGGGAGGGCCGGGGATGAGCAGTTCTTC.